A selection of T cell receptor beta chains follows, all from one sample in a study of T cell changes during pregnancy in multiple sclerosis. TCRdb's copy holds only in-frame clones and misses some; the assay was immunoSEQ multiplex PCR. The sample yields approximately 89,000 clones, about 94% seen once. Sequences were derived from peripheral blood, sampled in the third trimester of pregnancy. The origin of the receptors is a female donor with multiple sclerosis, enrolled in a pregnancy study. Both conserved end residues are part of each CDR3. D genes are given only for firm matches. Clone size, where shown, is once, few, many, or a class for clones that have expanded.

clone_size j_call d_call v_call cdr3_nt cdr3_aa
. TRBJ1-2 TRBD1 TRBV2 TGTGCCAGCTCCTCCACGGACAGGATGGACTATGGCTACACCTTC CASSSTDRMDYGYTF
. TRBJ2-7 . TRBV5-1 TGCGCCAGCAGCCCTCTACGCGGTCTTGGCTACTACGAGCAGTACTTC CASSPLRGLGYYEQYF
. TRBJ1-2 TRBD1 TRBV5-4 TGTGCCAGCAGCCGCGGGACAGCCTCCAAGGACTATGGCTACACCTTC CASSRGTASKDYGYTF
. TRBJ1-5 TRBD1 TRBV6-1 TGTGCCAGCACCCCGACAGGGAGCAATCAGCCCCAGCATTTT CASTPTGSNQPQHF
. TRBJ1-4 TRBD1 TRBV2 TGTGCCAGCAGCTCAACAGGGGGTCCGGCTGAAAAACTGTTTTTT CASSSTGGPAEKLFF
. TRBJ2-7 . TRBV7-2 TGTGCCAGCAGCATTACTCAGGTTTTCGAGCAGTACTTC CASSITQVFEQYF
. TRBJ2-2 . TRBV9 TGTGCCAGCAGCGTAGTTCCACACGCGAACACCGGGGAGCTGTTTTTT CASSVVPHANTGELFF
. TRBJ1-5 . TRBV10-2 TGCGCCAGCAGCCCTGGAGGAGGGAAGCAGCCCCAGCATTTT CASSPGGGKQPQHF
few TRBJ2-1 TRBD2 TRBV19 TGTGCCAGTAGTACTTTTCGCGGGGGAGCATCTGAGCAGTTCTTC CASSTFRGGASEQFF
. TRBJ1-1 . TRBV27 TGTGCCAGCAGTCCCTCCTCTGGGGCGAACACTGAAGCTTTCTTT CASSPSSGANTEAFF
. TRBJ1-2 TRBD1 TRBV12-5 TGTGCTAGTGGCCTCTACCGGGACAGTAGCCTGAGTCGGGGCTACACCTTC CASGLYRDSSLSRGYTF
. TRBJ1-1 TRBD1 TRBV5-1 TGCGCCAGCAGCTTGGCACAGGGGATGAACACTGAAGCTTTCTTT CASSLAQGMNTEAFF
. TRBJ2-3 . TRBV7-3 TGTGCCAGCAGCCAAGACTACACAGATACGCAGTATTTT CASSQDYTDTQYF
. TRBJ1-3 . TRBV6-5 TGTGCCAGCAGCACGACGGACTCGCCTGGAAACACCATATATTTT CASSTTDSPGNTIYF
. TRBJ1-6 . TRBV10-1 TGCGCCAGCAGTGAGGGCACCCGCACACCCCTCCACTTT CASSEGTRTPLHF
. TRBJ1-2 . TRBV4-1 TGCGCCAGCAGCCCACCTTGGGGGCGCGATGGCTACACCTTC CASSPPWGRDGYTF
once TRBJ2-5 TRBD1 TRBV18 TGTGCCAGCTCACCAACAGGGGCCGGGGAGACCCAGTACTTC CASSPTGAGETQYF
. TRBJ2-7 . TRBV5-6 TGTGCCAGCAGCTTGGTGCCCGCGGATTCCTACGAGCAGTACTTC CASSLVPADSYEQYF
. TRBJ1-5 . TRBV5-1 TGCGCCAGCAGCTTGTTACAGTATTACAATCAGCCCCAGCATTTT CASSLLQYYNQPQHF
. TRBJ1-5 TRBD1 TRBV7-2 TGTGCCAGCAGCTACGGACAGGGATCAACTCAGCCCCAGCATTTT CASSYGQGSTQPQHF
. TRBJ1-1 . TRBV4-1 TGCGCCAGCAGCCAAGATTCCGGTATGAACACTGAAGCTTTCTTT CASSQDSGMNTEAFF
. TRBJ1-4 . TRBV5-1 TGCGCCAGCAGCTTGGCCGGGGTACGGGCTAATGAAAAACTGTTTTTT CASSLAGVRANEKLFF
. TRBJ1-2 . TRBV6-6 TGTGCCAGCAGTTACTCTAGCGAGAGCACTAGCTACACCTTC CASSYSSESTSYTF
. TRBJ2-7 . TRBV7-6 TGTGCCAGCAGCTTAGACAGCTTCTACGAGCAGTACTTC CASSLDSFYEQYF
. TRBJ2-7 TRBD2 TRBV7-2 TGTGCCAGCAGCTTACATAGCGGGGGGGCCTCCTACGAGCAGTACTTC CASSLHSGGASYEQYF
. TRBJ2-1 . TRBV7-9 TGTGCCAGCAGCCCAATAGTTGAGCAGTTCTTC CASSPIVEQFF
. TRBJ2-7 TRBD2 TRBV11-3 TGTGCCAGCAGCTCCACACTAGCGGGGGGCCCACCGGACTTC CASSSTLAGGPPDF
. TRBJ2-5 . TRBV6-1 TGTGCCAGCAGTGAAGAACCGGGACAATGGGAGACCCAGTACTTC CASSEEPGQWETQYF